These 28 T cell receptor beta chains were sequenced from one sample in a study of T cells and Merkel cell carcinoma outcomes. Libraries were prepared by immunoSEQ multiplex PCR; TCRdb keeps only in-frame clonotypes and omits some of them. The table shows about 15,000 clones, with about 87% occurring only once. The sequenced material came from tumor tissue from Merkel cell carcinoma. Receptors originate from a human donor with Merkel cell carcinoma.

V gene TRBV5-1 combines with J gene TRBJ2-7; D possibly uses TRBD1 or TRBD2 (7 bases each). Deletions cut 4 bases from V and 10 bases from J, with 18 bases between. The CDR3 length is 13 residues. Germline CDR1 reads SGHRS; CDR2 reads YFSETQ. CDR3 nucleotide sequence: TGCGCCAGCAGCGGGAGGGGACAGAACCTACAGTACTTC. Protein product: CASSGRGQNLQYF. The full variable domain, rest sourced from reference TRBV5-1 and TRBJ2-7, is KAGVTQTPRYLIKTRGQQVTLSCSPISGHRSVSWYQQTPGQGLQFLFEYFSETQRNKGNFPGRFSGRQFSNSRSEMNVSTLELGDSALYLCASSGRGQNLQYFGPGTRLTVT.

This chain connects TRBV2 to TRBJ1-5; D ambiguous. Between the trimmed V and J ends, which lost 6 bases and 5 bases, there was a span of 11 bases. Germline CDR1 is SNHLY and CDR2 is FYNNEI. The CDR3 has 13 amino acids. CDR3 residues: CASRDREDQPQHF. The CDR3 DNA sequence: TGTGCCAGCAGGGATAGGGAGGATCAGCCCCAGCATTTT. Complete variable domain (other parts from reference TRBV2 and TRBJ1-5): EPEVTQTPSHQVTQMGQEVILRCVPISNHLYFYWYRQILGQKVEFLVSFYNNEISEKSEIFDDQFSVERPDGSNFTLKIRSTKLEDSAMYFCASRDREDQPQHFGDGTRLSIL.

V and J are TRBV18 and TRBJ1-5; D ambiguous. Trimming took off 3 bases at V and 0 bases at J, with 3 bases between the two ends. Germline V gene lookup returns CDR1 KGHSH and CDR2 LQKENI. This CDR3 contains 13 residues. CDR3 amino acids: CASSPDSNQPQHF. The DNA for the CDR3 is TGTGCCAGCTCACCTGATAGCAATCAGCCCCAGCATTTT.

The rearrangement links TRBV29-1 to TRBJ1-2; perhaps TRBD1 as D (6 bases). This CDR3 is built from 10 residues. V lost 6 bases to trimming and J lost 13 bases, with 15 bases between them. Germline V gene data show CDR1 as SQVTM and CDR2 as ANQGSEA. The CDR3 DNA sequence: TGCAGCGTAGGTGATACAGGGTTCACCTTC. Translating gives CSVGDTGFTF.

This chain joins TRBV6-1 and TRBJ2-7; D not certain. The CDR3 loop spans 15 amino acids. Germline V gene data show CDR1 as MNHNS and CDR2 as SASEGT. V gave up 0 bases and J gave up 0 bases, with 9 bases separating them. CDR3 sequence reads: CASSEAPVNSYEQYF. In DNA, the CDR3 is TGTGCCAGCAGTGAAGCACCGGTCAACTCCTACGAGCAGTACTTC.

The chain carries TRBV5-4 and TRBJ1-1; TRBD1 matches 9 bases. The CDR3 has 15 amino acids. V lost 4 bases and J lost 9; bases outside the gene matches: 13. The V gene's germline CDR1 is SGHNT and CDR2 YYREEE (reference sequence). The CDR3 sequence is CASSILHRDRAKAFF. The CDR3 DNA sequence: TGTGCCAGCAGCATACTCCACCGGGACAGGGCTAAAGCTTTCTTT.

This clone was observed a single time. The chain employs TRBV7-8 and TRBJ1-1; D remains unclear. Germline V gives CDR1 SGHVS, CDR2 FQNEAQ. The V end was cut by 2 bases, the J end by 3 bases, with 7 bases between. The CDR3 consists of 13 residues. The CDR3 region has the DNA TGTGCCAGCAGCTTATCGCAGGACACTGAAGCTTTCTTT. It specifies CASSLSQDTEAFF. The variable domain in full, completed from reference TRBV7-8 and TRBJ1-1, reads GAGVSQSPRYKVAKRGQDVALRCDPISGHVSLFWYQQALGQGPEFLTYFQNEAQLDKSGLPSDRFFAERPEGSVSTLKIQRTQQEDSAVYLCASSLSQDTEAFFGQGTRLTVV.

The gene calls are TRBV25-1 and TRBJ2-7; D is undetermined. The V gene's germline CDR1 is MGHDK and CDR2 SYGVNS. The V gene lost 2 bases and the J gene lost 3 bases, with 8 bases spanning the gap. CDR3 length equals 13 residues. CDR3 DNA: TGTGCCAGCAGTGAACAGCATATCTACGAGCAGTACTTC. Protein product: CASSEQHIYEQYF.

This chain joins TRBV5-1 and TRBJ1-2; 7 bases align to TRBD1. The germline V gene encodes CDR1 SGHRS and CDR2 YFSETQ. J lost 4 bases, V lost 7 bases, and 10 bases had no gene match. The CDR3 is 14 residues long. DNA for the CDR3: TGCGCCAGCGGTCCCGGGACAGAGATCTATGGCTACACCTTC. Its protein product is CASGPGTEIYGYTF.

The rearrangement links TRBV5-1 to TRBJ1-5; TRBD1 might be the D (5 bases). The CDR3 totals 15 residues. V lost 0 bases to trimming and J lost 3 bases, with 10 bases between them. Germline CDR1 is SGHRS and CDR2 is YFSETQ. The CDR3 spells CASSLDDSPNQPQHF. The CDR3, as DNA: TGCGCCAGCAGCTTGGACGACAGTCCCAATCAGCCCCAGCATTTT.

CDR3 in amino acids: CSVEELGVTEQFF. The CDR3 DNA reads as TGCAGCGTTGAAGAATTGGGGGTAACGGAGCAGTTCTTC. V gene TRBV29-1 combines with J gene TRBJ2-1, with D possibly called TRBD1 or TRBD2 (5 bases each). The V end lost 0 bases, the J end lost 10 bases, and 13 bases lay between the germline ends. The CDR3 is 13 amino acids. Germline CDR1 and CDR2: SQVTM and ANQGSEA.

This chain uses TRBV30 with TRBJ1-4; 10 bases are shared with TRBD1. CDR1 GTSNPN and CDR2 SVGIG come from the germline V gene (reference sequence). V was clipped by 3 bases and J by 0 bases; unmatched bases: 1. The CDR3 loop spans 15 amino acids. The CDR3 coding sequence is TGTGCCTGGAGCGGACAGGGGGCAACTAATGAAAAACTGTTTTTT. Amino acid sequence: CAWSGQGATNEKLFF.

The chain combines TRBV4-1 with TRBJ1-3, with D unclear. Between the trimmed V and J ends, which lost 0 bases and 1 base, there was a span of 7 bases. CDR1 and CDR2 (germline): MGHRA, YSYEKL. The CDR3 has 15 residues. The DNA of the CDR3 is TGCGCCAGCAGCCAAGATAAAGGGTCTGGAAACACCATATATTTT. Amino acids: CASSQDKGSGNTIYF.

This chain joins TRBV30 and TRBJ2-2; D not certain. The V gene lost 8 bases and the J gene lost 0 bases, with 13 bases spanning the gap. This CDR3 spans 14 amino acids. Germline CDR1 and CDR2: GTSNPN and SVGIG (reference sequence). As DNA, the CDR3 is TGTGCCCACTACGGAATGTCGAACACCGGGGAGCTGTTTTTT. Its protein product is CAHYGMSNTGELFF.

CDR3 in DNA: TGTGCCAGCAGTTTCAGGGTGGGGGCGGATAGCTATGGCTACACCTTC. This encodes CASSFRVGADSYGYTF. The rearrangement links TRBV7-8 to TRBJ1-2; tentatively, D is TRBD1 (6 bases). The CDR3 loop spans 16 amino acids. Looked up from germline, CDR1 is SGHVS and CDR2 is FQNEAQ. V was cut by 6 bases and J by 4 bases, with 21 bases left in between.

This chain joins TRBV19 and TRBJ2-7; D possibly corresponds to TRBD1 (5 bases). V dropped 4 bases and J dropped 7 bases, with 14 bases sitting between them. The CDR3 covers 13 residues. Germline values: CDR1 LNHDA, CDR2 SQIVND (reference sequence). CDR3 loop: CASSSPRTREQYF. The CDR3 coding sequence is TGTGCCAGTAGTAGCCCTCGGACAAGAGAGCAGTACTTC.

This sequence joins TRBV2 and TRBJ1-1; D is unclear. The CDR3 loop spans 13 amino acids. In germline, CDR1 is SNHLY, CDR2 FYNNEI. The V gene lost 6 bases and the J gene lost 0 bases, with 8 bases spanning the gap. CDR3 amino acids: CASRLEVNTEAFF. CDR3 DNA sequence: TGTGCCAGCAGGTTGGAGGTGAACACTGAAGCTTTCTTT.

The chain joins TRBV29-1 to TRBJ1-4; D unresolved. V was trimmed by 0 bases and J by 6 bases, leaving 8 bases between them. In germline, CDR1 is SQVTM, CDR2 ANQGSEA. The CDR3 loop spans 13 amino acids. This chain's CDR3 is CSVEDLADEKLFF. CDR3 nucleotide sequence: TGCAGCGTTGAAGATCTAGCAGATGAAAAACTGTTTTTT.

DNA of the CDR3: TGTGCCAGCAGCTTATTAGCGACGAACACCGGGGAGCTGTTTTTT. Translated, it gives CASSLLATNTGELFF. The V gene is TRBV7-9, the J gene TRBJ2-2; perhaps TRBD2 as D (5 bases). There are 15 residues in the CDR3. Germline values: CDR1 SEHNR, CDR2 FQNEAQ (reference sequence). Trimming stripped 2 bases from V and 0 bases from J, with 7 bases between.

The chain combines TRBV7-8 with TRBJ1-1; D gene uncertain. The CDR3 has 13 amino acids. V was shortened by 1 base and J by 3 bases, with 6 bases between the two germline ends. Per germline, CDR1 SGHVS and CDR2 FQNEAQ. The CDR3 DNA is TGTGCCAGCAGCTTAGATATTTACACTGAAGCTTTCTTT. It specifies CASSLDIYTEAFF.

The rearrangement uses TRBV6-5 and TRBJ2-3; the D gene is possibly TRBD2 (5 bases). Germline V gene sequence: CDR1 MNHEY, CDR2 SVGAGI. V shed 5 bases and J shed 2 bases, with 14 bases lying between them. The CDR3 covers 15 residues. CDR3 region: CASSPRRASTDTQYF. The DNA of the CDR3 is TGTGCCAGCAGTCCACGGCGGGCGTCCACAGATACGCAGTATTTT.

DNA of the CDR3: TGTGCCCAATCCGTGGGACGGTCAGGAAACACCATATATTTT. Its translation is CAQSVGRSGNTIYF. The genes are TRBV30 and TRBJ1-3; TRBD1 might be the D (5 bases). The CDR3 is 14 amino acids. V gave up 8 bases and J gave up 4 bases, with 18 bases separating them. Per the germline V gene, CDR1 is GTSNPN and CDR2 is SVGIG (reference sequence).

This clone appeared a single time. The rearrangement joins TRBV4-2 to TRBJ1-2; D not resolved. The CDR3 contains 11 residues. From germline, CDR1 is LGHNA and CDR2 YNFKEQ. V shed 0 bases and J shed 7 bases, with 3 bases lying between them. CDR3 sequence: CASSQDIGYTF. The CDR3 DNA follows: TGTGCCAGCAGCCAAGATATTGGCTACACCTTC.

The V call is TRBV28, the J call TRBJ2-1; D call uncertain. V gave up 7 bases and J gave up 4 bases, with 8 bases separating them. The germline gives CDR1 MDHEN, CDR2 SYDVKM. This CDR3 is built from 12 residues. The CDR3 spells CASTPRYNEQFF. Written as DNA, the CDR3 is TGTGCCAGCACGCCCCGGTACAATGAGCAGTTCTTC.

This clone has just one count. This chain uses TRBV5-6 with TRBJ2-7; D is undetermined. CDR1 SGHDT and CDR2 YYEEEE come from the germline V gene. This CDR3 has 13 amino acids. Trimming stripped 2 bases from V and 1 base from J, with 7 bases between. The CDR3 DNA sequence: TGTGCCAGCAGCTTTCCTACATCCTACGAGCAGTACTTC. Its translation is CASSFPTSYEQYF.

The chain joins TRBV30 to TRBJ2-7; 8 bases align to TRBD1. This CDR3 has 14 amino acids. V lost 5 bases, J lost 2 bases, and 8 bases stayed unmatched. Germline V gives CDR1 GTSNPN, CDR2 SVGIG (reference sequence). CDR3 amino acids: CAWGKQGGAYEQYF. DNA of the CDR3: TGTGCCTGGGGTAAACAGGGGGGAGCCTACGAGCAGTACTTC. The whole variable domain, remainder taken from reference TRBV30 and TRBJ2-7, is SQTIHQWPATLVQPVGSPLSLECTVEGTSNPNLYWYRQAAGRGLQLLFYSVGIGQISSEVPQNLSASRPQDRQFILSSKKLLLSDSGFYLCAWGKQGGAYEQYFGPGTRLTVT.

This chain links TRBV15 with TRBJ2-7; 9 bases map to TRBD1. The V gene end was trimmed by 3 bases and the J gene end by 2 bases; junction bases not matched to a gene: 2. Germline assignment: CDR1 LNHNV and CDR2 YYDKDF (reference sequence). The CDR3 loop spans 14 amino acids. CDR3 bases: TGTGCCACCAGCAGGACAGGGGGGCCCTACGAGCAGTACTTC. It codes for CATSRTGGPYEQYF.

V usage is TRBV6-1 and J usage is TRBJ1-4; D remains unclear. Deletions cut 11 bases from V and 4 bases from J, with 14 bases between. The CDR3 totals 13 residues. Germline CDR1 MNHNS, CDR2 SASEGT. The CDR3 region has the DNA TGTGCCGCAGAGAGCCCCGGTAATGAAAAACTGTTTTTT. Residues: CAAESPGNEKLFF.